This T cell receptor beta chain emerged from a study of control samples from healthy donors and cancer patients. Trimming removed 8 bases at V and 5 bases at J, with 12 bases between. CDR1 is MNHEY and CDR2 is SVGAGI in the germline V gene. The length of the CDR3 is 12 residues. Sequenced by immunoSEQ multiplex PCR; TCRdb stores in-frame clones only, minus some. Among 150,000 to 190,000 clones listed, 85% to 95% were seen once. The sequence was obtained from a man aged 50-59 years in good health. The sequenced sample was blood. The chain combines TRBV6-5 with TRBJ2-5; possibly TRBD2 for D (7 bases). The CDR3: CASAGAEETQYF. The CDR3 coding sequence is TGTGCCAGCGCGGGGGCAGAGGAGACCCAGTACTTC.